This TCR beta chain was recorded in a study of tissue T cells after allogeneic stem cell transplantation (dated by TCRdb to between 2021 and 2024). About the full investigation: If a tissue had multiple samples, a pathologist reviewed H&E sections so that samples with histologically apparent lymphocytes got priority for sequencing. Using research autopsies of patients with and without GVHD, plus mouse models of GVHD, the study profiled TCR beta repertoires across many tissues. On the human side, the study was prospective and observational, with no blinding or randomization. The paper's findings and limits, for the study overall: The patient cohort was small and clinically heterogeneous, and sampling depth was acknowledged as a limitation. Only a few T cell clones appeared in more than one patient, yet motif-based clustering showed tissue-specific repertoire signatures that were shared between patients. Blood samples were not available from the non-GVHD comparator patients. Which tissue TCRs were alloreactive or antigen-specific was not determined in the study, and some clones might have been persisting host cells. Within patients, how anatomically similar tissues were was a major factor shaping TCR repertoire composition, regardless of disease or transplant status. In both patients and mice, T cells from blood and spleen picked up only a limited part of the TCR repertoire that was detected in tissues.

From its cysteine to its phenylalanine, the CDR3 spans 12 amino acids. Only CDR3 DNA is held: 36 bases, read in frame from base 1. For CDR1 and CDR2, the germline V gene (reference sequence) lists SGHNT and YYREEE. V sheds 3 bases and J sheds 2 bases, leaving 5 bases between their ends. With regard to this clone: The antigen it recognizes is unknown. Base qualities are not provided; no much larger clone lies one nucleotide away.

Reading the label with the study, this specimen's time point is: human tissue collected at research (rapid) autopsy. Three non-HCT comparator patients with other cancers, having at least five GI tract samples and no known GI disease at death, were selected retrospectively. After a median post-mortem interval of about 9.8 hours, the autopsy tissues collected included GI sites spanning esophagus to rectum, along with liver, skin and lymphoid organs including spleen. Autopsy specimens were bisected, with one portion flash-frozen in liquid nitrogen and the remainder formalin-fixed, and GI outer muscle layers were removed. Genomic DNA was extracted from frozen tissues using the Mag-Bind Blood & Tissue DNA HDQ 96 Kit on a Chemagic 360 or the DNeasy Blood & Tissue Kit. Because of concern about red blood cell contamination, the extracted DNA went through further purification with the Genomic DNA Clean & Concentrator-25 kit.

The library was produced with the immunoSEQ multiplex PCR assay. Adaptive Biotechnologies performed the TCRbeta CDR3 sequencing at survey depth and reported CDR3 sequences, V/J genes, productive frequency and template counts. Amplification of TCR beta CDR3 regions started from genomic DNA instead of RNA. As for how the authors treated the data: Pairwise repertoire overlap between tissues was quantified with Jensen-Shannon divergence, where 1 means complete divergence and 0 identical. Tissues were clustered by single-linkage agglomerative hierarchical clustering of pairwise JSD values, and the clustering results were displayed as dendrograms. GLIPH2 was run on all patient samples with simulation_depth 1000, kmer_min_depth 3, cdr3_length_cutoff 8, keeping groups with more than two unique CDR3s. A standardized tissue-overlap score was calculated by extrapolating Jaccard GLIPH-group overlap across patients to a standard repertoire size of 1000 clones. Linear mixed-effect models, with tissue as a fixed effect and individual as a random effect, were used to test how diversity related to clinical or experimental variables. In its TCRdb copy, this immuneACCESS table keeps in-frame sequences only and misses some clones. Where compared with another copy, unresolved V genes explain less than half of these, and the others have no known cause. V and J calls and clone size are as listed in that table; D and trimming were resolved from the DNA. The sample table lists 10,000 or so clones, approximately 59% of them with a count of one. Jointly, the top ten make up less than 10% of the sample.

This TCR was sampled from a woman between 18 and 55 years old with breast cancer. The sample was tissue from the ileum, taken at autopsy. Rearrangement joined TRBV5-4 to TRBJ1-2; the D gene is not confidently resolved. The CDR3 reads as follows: CASSYNNYGYTF. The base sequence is TGTGCCAGCAGCTACAACAACTATGGCTACACCTTC.